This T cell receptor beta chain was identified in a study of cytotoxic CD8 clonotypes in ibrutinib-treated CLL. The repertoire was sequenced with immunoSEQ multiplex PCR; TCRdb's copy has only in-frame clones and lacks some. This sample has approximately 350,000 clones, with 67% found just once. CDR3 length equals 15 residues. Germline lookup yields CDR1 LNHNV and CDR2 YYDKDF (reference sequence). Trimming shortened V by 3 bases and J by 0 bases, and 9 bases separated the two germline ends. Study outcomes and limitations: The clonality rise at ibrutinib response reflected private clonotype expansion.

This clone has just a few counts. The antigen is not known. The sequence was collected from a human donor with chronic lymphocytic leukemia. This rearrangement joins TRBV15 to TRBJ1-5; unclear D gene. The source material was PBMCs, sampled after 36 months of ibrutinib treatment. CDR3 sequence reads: CATSSKTYSNQPQHF. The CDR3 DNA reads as TGTGCCACCAGCAGCAAAACTTATAGCAATCAGCCCCAGCATTTT.